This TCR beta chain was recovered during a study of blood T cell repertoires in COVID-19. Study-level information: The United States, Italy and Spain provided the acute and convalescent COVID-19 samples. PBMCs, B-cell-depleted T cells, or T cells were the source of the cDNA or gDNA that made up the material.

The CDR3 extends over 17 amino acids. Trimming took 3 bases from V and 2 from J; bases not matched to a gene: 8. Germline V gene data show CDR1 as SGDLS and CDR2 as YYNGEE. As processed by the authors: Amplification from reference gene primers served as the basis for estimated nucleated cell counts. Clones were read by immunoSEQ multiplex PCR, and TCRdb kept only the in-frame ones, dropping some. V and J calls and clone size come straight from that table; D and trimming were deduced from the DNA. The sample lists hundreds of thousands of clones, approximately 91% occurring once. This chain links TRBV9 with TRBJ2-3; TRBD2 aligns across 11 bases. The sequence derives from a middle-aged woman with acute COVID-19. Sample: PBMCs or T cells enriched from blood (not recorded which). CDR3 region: CASSGTGTSGSTDTQYF. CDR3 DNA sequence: TGTGCCAGCAGCGGCACCGGGACTAGCGGTTCCACAGATACGCAGTATTTT.